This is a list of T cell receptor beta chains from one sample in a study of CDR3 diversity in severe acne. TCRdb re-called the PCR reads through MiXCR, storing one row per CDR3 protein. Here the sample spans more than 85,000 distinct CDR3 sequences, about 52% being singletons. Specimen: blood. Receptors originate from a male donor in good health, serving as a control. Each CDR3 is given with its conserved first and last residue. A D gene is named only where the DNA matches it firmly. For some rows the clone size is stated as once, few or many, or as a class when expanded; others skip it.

CDR3nt: TGCAGTGCTAGAGACTACAGGGGGCTAGCTTTCTTT
CDR3aa: CSARDYRGLAFF
v_gene: TRBV20-1
j_gene: TRBJ1-1
d_gene: TRBD1
abundance: medium-sized

CDR3nt: TGTGCCAGCAACCTCCGGGCCGGTGCCAGCTATGGCTACACCTTC
CDR3aa: CASNLRAGASYGYTF
v_gene: TRBV11-2
j_gene: TRBJ1-2
d_gene: NA
abundance: many

CDR3nt: TGTGCCAGCAGAGGGGACTCAAGCTCCTACGAGCAGTACTTC
CDR3aa: CASRGDSSSYEQYF
v_gene: TRBV2
j_gene: TRBJ2-7
d_gene: NA
abundance: few

CDR3nt: TGCAGTGCTAGAGATTTAGCGGGAGGCACAGATACGCAGTATTTT
CDR3aa: CSARDLAGGTDTQYF
v_gene: TRBV20-1
j_gene: TRBJ2-3
d_gene: TRBD2
abundance: few

CDR3nt: TGTGCCAGCAGCTTAGGTCCAGGGCTCTCGTCAGGAAACACCATATATTTT
CDR3aa: CASSLGPGLSSGNTIYF
v_gene: TRBV7-9
j_gene: TRBJ1-3
d_gene: NA
abundance: many

CDR3nt: TGTGCCAGCAGCTTGGGGGGCCCTCGTTCCGGGGAGCTGTTTTTT
CDR3aa: CASSLGGPRSGELFF
v_gene: TRBV5-5
j_gene: TRBJ2-2
d_gene: NA
abundance: NA

CDR3nt: TGTGCCAGCAGCTTACCCCCAATACCTTCACCCCTCCACTTT
CDR3aa: CASSLPPIPSPLHF
v_gene: TRBV7-2
j_gene: TRBJ1-6
d_gene: NA
abundance: NA

CDR3nt: TGCAGTGCCAGAGGGCCGATTAATTCACCCCTCCACTTT
CDR3aa: CSARGPINSPLHF
v_gene: TRBV20-1
j_gene: TRBJ1-6
d_gene: NA
abundance: NA

CDR3nt: TGTGCCTGGAGTGTACTTACGGTCTCTGGAAACACCATATATTTT
CDR3aa: CAWSVLTVSGNTIYF
v_gene: TRBV30
j_gene: TRBJ1-3
d_gene: NA
abundance: few

CDR3nt: TGTGCCAGCAGCCAAGAGGTTAGCGCAGAGACCCAGTACTTC
CDR3aa: CASSQEVSAETQYF
v_gene: TRBV14
j_gene: TRBJ2-5
d_gene: NA
abundance: once

CDR3nt: TGTGCCAGTAAGTTAAACGGGACAGGGAAGGTGAATGAGCAGTTCTTC
CDR3aa: CASKLNGTGKVNEQFF
v_gene: TRBV7-3
j_gene: TRBJ2-1
d_gene: TRBD1
abundance: NA

CDR3nt: TGCAGTGCCCTGGGGACAGAGTCCTACGAGCAGTACTTC
CDR3aa: CSALGTESYEQYF
v_gene: TRBV20-1
j_gene: TRBJ2-7
d_gene: TRBD1
abundance: few

CDR3nt: TGTGCCAGCAGCCCGGGACGTCAAGAGACCCAGTACTTC
CDR3aa: CASSPGRQETQYF
v_gene: TRBV5-8
j_gene: TRBJ2-5
d_gene: NA
abundance: NA

CDR3nt: TGTGCCAGCAGCTCTCGACAGACTAGGTCCATACCTGGGGCCAACGTCCTGACTTTC
CDR3aa: CASSSRQTRSIPGANVLTF
v_gene: TRBV9
j_gene: TRBJ2-6
d_gene: NA
abundance: NA

CDR3nt: TGCAGTGTATTAGGACGCCTAACTCAAGAGACCCAGTACTTC
CDR3aa: CSVLGRLTQETQYF
v_gene: TRBV20-1
j_gene: TRBJ2-5
d_gene: NA
abundance: many

CDR3nt: TGTGCCAGTAGCGCCAGGGGTAACTATGGCTACACCTTC
CDR3aa: CASSARGNYGYTF
v_gene: TRBV19
j_gene: TRBJ1-2
d_gene: NA
abundance: few

CDR3nt: TGCAGTGCTAGAGATAGACTAGCGGGAGGCAAGCGCGGGTCCTACGAGCAGTACTTC
CDR3aa: CSARDRLAGGKRGSYEQYF
v_gene: TRBV20-1
j_gene: TRBJ2-7
d_gene: TRBD2
abundance: NA

CDR3nt: TGTGCCAGCAGCTTAAGTACAGGGCTGAACACTGAAGCTTTCTTT
CDR3aa: CASSLSTGLNTEAFF
v_gene: TRBV7-6
j_gene: TRBJ1-1
d_gene: NA
abundance: NA

CDR3nt: TGTGCCACCAGCAGAGGAGGTTGGGGCACAGTCAACTATGGCTACACCTTC
CDR3aa: CATSRGGWGTVNYGYTF
v_gene: TRBV15
j_gene: TRBJ1-2
d_gene: NA
abundance: NA

CDR3nt: TGTGCCAGCAGTGACGGGACTAGCGGGAGTCATGCCTCCTACGAGCAGTACTTC
CDR3aa: CASSDGTSGSHASYEQYF
v_gene: TRBV6-4
j_gene: TRBJ2-7
d_gene: TRBD2
abundance: NA

CDR3nt: TGTGCCAGCAGGGGACAGGGGGCTTTCTTT
CDR3aa: CASRGQGAFF
v_gene: TRBV2
j_gene: TRBJ1-1
d_gene: TRBD1
abundance: NA

CDR3nt: TGTGCCATCCTTAGGGGTTCTGGGGGCTACACCTTC
CDR3aa: CAILRGSGGYTF
v_gene: TRBV28
j_gene: TRBJ1-2
d_gene: NA
abundance: NA

CDR3nt: TGCGCCAGCAGCTTTGGAGGGGATGGCTACACCTTC
CDR3aa: CASSFGGDGYTF
v_gene: TRBV5-1
j_gene: TRBJ1-2
d_gene: NA
abundance: NA

CDR3nt: TGCGCCAGCAGTGACCGGGACAGGGGCCGCACTGAAGCTTTCTTT
CDR3aa: CASSDRDRGRTEAFF
v_gene: TRBV10-1
j_gene: TRBJ1-1
d_gene: TRBD1
abundance: many

CDR3nt: TGCAGTGCTAGGATGAATTCGGGAAGGAGGCACGAGCAGTACTTC
CDR3aa: CSARMNSGRRHEQYF
v_gene: TRBV20-1
j_gene: TRBJ2-7
d_gene: NA
abundance: medium-sized

CDR3nt: TGTGCCAGCAGCGTGGGCGGAATCTCCTACGAGCAGTACTTC
CDR3aa: CASSVGGISYEQYF
v_gene: TRBV7-8
j_gene: TRBJ2-7
d_gene: NA
abundance: many

CDR3nt: TGTGCCAGCCACCCGACGACAGGGGGCAGTGAAAAACTGTTTTTT
CDR3aa: CASHPTTGGSEKLFF
v_gene: TRBV6-1
j_gene: TRBJ1-4
d_gene: TRBD1
abundance: NA